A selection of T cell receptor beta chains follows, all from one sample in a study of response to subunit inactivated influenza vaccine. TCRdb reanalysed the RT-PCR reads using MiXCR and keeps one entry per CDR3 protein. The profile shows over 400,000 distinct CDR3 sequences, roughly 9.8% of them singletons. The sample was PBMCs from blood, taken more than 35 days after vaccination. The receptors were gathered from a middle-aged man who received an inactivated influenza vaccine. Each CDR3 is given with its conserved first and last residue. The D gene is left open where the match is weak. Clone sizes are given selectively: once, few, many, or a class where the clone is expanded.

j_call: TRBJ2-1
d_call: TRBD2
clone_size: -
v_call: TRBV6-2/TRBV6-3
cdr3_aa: CASSWLAEGDSEQFF
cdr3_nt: TGTGCCAGCAGTTGGCTAGCGGAAGGGGATTCCGAGCAGTTCTTC

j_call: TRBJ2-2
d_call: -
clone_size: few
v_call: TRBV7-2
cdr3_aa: CASSIWTVGTGELFF
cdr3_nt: TGTGCCAGCAGCATTTGGACAGTCGGGACCGGGGAGCTGTTTTTT

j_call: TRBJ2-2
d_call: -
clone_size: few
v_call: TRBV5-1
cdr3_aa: CASSPNSGPGELFF
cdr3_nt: TGCGCCAGCAGCCCTAACAGCGGTCCCGGGGAGCTGTTTTTT

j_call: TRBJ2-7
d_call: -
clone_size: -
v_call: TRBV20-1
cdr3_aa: CSAGISSLLEQYF
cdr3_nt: TGCAGTGCGGGGATTTCGAGCCTCCTCGAGCAGTACTTC

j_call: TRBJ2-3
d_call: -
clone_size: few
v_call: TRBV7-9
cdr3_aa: CASSGFKNTHTYTQYF
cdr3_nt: TGTGCCAGCAGCGGATTTAAAAACACACACACATATACGCAGTATTTT

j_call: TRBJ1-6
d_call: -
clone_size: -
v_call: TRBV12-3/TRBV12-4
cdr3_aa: CASSFVGGFNSPLHF
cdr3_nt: TGTGCCAGCAGTTTTGTTGGGGGATTTAATTCACCCCTCCACTTT

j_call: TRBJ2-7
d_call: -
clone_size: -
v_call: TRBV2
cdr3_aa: CAFCASAYVGLTYEQYF
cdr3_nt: TGTGCCTTCTGTGCTTCCGCGTATGTGGGTCTAACCTACGAGCAGTACTTC

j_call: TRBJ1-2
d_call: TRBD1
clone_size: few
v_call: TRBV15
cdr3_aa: CATSEDRGRSYGYTF
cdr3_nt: TGTGCCACCAGCGAAGACAGGGGGCGCAGCTATGGCTACACCTTC

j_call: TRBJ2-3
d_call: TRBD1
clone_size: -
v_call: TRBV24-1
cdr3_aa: CATNGDRAPDTQYF
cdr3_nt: TGTGCCACCAACGGGGACAGGGCACCAGATACGCAGTATTTT

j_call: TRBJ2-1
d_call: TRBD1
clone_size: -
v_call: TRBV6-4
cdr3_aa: CASSPSYRGVYNEQFF
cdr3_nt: TGTGCCAGCAGTCCGTCCTACAGGGGGGTGTACAATGAGCAGTTCTTC

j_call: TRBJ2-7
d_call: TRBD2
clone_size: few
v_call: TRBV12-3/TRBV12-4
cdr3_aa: CASSLARVGGGDDEQYF
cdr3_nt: TGTGCCAGCAGTTTAGCGCGGGTAGGCGGGGGGGACGACGAGCAGTACTTC

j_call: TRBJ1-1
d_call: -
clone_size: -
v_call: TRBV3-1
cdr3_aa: CASSQIPGPTGAFF
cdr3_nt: TGTGCCAGCAGCCAGATTCCGGGACCGACTGGGGCTTTCTTT

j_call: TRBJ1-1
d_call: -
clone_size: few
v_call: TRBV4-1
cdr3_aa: CASSQVDSYTEAFF
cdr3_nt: TGCGCCAGCAGCCAAGTAGACTCATACACTGAAGCTTTCTTT

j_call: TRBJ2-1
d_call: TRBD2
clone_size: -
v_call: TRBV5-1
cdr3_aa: CASSREATSGRGNEQFF
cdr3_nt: TGCGCCAGCAGCCGGGAGGCGACTAGCGGGAGGGGCAATGAGCAGTTCTTC

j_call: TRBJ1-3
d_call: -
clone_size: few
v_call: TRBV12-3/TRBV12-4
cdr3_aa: CAGSGTPGNTIYF
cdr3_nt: TGTGCCGGCTCCGGGACACCGGGAAACACCATATATTTT

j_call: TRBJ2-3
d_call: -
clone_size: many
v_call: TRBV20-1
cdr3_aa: CSARHLDIADTQYF
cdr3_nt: TGCAGTGCTAGACATCTCGATATCGCAGATACGCAGTATTTT

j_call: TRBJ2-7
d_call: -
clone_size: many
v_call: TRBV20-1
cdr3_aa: CSARRTAIQQYF
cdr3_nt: TGCAGTGCTAGAAGGACGGCGATCCAGCAGTACTTC